This T cell receptor beta chain was sequenced during a study of blood T cells in healthy people across ages. Study-level findings and limits: Nothing was known about donor CMV status, and this possibly confounded expanded clonotype changes. Significant beta diversity loss was already apparent by age about 42, declining roughly linearly.

Primed by a sample-barcoded 5' primer and a J-beta primer mix, a second PCR proceeded for roughly 6 to 12 cycles. Template switching added a 12-random-nucleotide identifier to every cDNA molecule. TCRdb passed the 5' RACE reads through MiXCR, listing each CDR3 protein once. Among hundreds of thousands of distinct CDR3 sequences listed, about a quarter were seen once. Points on this clonotype: Its matching antigen is unknown.

This CDR3 spans 14 amino acids. J lost 8 bases, V lost 1 base, and 4 bases had no gene match. Per germline, CDR1 LGHNA and CDR2 YSLEER. The same sample was also studied in work on T cells of mothers and their children. That publication notes: With unrelated pairs as the comparison, related mother-child pairs had a slightly higher overlap that was not significant.

The J gene is TRBJ2-1, the V gene TRBV4-3; 8 bases are a match to TRBD1. The source material was blood. The sequence was obtained from a boy aged 5-17 years in good health. The CDR3 nucleotides read TGCGCCAGCAGCCAAGGACAGGGGCGGTATGAGCAGTTCTTC. As protein: CASSQGQGRYEQFF.